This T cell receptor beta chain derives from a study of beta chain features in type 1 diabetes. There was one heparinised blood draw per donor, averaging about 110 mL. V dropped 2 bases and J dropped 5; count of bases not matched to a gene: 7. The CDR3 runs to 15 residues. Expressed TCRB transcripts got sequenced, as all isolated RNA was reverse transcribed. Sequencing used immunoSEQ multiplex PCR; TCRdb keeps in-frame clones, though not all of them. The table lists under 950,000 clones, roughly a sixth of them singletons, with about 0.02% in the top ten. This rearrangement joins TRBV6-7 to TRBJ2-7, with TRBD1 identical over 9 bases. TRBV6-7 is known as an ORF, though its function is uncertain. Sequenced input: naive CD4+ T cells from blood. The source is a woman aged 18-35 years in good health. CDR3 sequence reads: CASSYLWDRANEQYF. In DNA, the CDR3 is TGTGCCAGCAGTTACCTTTGGGACAGGGCCAACGAGCAGTACTTC.